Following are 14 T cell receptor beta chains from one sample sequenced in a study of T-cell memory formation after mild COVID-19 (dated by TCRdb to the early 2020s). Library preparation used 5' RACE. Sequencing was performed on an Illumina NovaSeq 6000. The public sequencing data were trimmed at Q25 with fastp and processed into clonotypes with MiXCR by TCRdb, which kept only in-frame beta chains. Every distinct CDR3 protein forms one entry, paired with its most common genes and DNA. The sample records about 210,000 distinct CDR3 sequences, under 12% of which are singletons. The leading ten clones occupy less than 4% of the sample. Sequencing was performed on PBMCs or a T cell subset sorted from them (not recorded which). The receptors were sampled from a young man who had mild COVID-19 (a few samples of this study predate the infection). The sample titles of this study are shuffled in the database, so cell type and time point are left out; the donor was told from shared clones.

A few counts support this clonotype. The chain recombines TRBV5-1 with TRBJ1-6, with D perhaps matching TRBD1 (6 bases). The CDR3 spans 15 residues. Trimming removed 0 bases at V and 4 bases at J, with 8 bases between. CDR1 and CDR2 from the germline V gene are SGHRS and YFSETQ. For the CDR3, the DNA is TGCGCCAGCAGCTTGGAAGGACAGTATAATTCACCCCTCCACTTT. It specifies CASSLEGQYNSPLHF.

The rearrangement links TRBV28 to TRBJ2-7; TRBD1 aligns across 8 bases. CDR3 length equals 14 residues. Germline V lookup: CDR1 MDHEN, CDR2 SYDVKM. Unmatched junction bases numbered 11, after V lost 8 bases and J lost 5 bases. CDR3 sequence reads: CASRPRQGLDEQYF. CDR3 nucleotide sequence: TGTGCCAGCCGGCCTCGACAGGGGCTTGACGAGCAGTACTTC.

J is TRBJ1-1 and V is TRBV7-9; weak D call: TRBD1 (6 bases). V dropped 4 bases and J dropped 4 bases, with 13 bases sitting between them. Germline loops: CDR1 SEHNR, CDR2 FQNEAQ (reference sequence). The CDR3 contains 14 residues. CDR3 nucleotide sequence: TGTGCCAGCAGCTCGTTGCGGGGGCGCACTGAAGCTTTCTTT. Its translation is CASSSLRGRTEAFF.

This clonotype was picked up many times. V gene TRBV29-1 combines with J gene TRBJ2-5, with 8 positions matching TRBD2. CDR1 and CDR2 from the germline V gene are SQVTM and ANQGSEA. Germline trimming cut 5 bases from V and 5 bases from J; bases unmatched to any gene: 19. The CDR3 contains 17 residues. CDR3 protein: CSVLPRPGTSGLETQYF. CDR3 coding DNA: TGCAGCGTTCTCCCACGTCCCGGGACTAGTGGATTGGAGACCCAGTACTTC.

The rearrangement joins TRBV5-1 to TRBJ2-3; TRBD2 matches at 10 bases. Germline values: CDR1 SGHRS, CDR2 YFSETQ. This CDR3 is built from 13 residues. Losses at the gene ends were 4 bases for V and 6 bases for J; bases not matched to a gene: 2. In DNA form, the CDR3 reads TGCGCCAGCAGCGTAGCGGGGGGTGATACGCAGTATTTT. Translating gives CASSVAGGDTQYF. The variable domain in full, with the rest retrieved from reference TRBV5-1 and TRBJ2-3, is KAGVTQTPRYLIKTRGQQVTLSCSPISGHRSVSWYQQTPGQGLQFLFEYFSETQRNKGNFPGRFSGRQFSNSRSEMNVSTLELGDSALYLCASSVAGGDTQYFGPGTRLTVL.

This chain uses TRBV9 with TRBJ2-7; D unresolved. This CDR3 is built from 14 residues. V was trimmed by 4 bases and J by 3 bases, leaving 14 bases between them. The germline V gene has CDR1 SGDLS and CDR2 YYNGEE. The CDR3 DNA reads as TGTGCCAGCAGCCTGTACAGAGAAGACTACGAGCAGTACTTC. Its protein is CASSLYREDYEQYF.

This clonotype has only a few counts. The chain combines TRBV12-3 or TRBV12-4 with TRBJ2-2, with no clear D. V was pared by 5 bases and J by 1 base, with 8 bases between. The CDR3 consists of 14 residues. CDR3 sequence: CASSAGMNTGELFF. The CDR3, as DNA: TGTGCCAGCAGTGCCGGAATGAACACCGGGGAGCTGTTTTTT.

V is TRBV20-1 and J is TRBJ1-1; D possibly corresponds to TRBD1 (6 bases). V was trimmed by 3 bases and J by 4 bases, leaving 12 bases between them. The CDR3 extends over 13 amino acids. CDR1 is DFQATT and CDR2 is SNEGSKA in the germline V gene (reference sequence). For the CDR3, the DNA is TGCAGTGCTAGGGGGGGGGCCCCCACTGAAGCTTTCTTT. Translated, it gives CSARGGAPTEAFF.

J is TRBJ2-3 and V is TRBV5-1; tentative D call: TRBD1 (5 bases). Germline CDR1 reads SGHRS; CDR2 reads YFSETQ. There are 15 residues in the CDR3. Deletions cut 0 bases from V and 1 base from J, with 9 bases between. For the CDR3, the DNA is TGCGCCAGCAGCTTGGATCAGGGCCGCACAGATACGCAGTATTTT. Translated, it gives CASSLDQGRTDTQYF.

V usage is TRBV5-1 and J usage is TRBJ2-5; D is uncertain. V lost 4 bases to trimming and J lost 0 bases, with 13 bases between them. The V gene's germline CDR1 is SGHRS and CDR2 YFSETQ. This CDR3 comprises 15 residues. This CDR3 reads CASSPGPYYQETQYF. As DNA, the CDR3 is TGCGCCAGCAGCCCCGGACCCTACTACCAAGAGACCCAGTACTTC.

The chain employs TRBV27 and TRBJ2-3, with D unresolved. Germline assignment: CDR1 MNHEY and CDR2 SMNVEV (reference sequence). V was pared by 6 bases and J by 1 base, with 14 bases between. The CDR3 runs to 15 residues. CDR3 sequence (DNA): TGTGCCAGCAGCCCCCCCAGCGTGGGCACAGATACGCAGTATTTT. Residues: CASSPPSVGTDTQYF.

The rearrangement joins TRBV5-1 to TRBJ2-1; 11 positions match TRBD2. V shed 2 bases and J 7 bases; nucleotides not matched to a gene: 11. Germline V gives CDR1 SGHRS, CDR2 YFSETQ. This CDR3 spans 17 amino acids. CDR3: CASSFRRISGGANEQFF. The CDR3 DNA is TGCGCCAGCAGCTTCAGGAGAATTAGCGGGGGGGCAAATGAGCAGTTCTTC.

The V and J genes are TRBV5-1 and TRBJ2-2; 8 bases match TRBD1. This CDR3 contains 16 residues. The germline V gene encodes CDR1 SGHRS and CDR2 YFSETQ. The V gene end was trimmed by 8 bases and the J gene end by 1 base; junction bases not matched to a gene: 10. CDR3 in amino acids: CASIQDRVENTGELFF. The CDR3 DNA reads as TGCGCCAGTATTCAGGACAGGGTGGAGAACACCGGGGAGCTGTTTTTT.

The CDR3 here is CASSYPTGSSYNEQFF. The CDR3 DNA reads TGTGCCAGCAGTTATCCAACAGGGAGCTCCTACAATGAGCAGTTCTTC. V usage is TRBV6-6 and J usage is TRBJ2-1, with D possibly TRBD1 on 6 matching bases. Germline-derived CDR1 and CDR2 are MNHNY and SVGAGI (reference sequence). Trimming took off 3 bases at V and 0 bases at J, with 12 bases between the two ends. The CDR3 contains 16 residues.